These 32 T cell receptor beta chains came from one sample sequenced in a study of shared clonotypes between healthy human individuals. Method: immunoSEQ multiplex PCR; TCRdb's copy keeps in-frame clones and lacks some. This table has some 2,500,000 clones, around 90% appearing once. The sequencing input was naive CD4+ T cells from PBMCs. Specified subset: CD45RA+ positively selected. These receptors all come from a man aged 18 to 35 in good health. Some clones in this sample may be carry-over from other donors' samples.

This clone was picked up one time. The V call is TRBV5-1, the J call TRBJ2-1; 7 bases are shared with TRBD1. CDR1 SGHRS and CDR2 YFSETQ come from the germline V gene. V shed 1 base, J shed 4 bases, and the junction held 5 bases outside the gene matches. This CDR3 spans 15 amino acids. Here the CDR3 DNA reads TGCGCCAGCAGCTTGACAGGGGCGGGTTACAATGAGCAGTTCTTC. This translates into CASSLTGAGYNEQFF. Using reference TRBV5-1 and TRBJ2-1 for the parts outside the CDR3, the full variable domain is KAGVTQTPRYLIKTRGQQVTLSCSPISGHRSVSWYQQTPGQGLQFLFEYFSETQRNKGNFPGRFSGRQFSNSRSEMNVSTLELGDSALYLCASSLTGAGYNEQFFGPGTRLTVL.

This sequence joins TRBV19 and TRBJ2-7; 12 nucleotides align to TRBD2. The trim removed 3 bases at V and 3 bases at J, leaving 3 bases unmatched. The CDR3 spans 15 residues. Germline lookup yields CDR1 LNHDA and CDR2 SQIVND (reference sequence). The CDR3 DNA follows: TGTGCCAGTAGTATGGGGACTAGCGGGTTCTACGAGCAGTACTTC. As protein: CASSMGTSGFYEQYF.

The chain recombines TRBV6-1 with TRBJ2-7; tentatively, D is TRBD2 (5 bases). From germline, CDR1 is MNHNS and CDR2 SASEGT. The V end was cut by 7 bases, the J end by 2 bases, with 12 bases between. This CDR3 has 13 amino acids. CDR3 loop: CASTRRGTYEQYF. CDR3 coding DNA: TGTGCCAGCACCCGCAGAGGGACCTACGAGCAGTACTTC.

The chain joins TRBV27 to TRBJ2-5; D may be TRBD2 (6 bases). The CDR3 is 15 residues long. Germline V gene data show CDR1 as MNHEY and CDR2 as SMNVEV (reference sequence). V lost 5 bases and J lost 5, with 18 bases in between. CDR3 loop: CASSPRTPREETQYF. In DNA, the CDR3 is TGTGCCAGCAGTCCCCGGACTCCCCGGGAGGAGACCCAGTACTTC.

V gene TRBV12-2 combines with J gene TRBJ2-7. TRBV12-2 is given as a pseudogene. This CDR3 spans 17 amino acids. The CDR3 protein is CASRLAGWQARSYEQYF. In DNA, the CDR3 is TGTGCAAGTCGCTTAGCGGGTTGGCAGGCGAGGTCCTACGAGCAGTACTTC.

On this clone itself: Different DNA sequences within this sample yield the same CDR3. The chain links TRBV19 to TRBJ1-1, with D perhaps TRBD1 (6 bases). The germline CDR1 and CDR2 sequences are LNHDA and SQIVND (reference sequence). The V gene lost 3 bases and the J gene lost 4 bases, with 12 bases spanning the gap. The CDR3 totals 14 residues. CDR3 nucleotide sequence: TGTGCCAGTAGTATCCGCGGGGGCGGCACTGAAGCTTTCTTT. Its translation is CASSIRGGGTEAFF.

The chain recombines TRBV19 with TRBJ1-4; D not resolved. V was cut by 4 bases and J by 4 bases, with 16 bases left in between. The CDR3 runs to 16 residues. CDR1 is LNHDA and CDR2 is SQIVND in the germline V gene (reference sequence). The CDR3 DNA is TGTGCCAGTAGTAACGGCCGGGATGGGATTAATGAAAAACTGTTTTTT. Amino acids: CASSNGRDGINEKLFF.

The V call is TRBV7-9, the J call TRBJ2-5, with D possibly matching TRBD1 (6 bases). Germline V gene sequence: CDR1 SEHNR, CDR2 FQNEAQ (reference sequence). The CDR3 contains 15 residues. V lost 4 bases and J 2 bases, leaving 14 bases between the germline ends. The CDR3 here is CASSSSWTVQETQYF. CDR3 coding DNA: TGTGCCAGCAGCTCTAGCTGGACAGTGCAAGAGACCCAGTACTTC.

Turning to this clone: Other nucleotide sequences in the sample specify the same CDR3. This chain links TRBV5-1 with TRBJ2-1, with 13 bases that match TRBD2. The CDR3 is 14 residues long. CDR1 and CDR2 from the germline V gene are SGHRS and YFSETQ. After removal of 5 bases from V and 10 bases from J, the junction contained 6 bases not matched to a gene. DNA for the CDR3: TGCGCCAGCAGTTTAGGACTAGCGGGAGAAGAGCAGTTCTTC. Protein product: CASSLGLAGEEQFF.

The genes are TRBV6-6 and TRBJ1-4, with 10 nucleotides matching TRBD1. The J segment lost 10 bases and the V segment lost 5 bases, leaving 4 bases of the junction unmatched. Germline V gives CDR1 MNHNY, CDR2 SVGAGI (reference sequence). The CDR3 loop spans 13 amino acids. CDR3 loop: CASSTRTGGKLFF. CDR3 nucleotide sequence: TGTGCCAGCAGTACGAGGACAGGGGGAAAACTGTTTTTT.

The chain carries TRBV5-4 and TRBJ2-2, with 8 bases fitting TRBD1. V shed 0 bases, J shed 1 base, and the junction held 2 bases outside the gene matches. The CDR3 consists of 16 residues. CDR1 SGHNT and CDR2 YYREEE come from the germline V gene (reference sequence). The CDR3 DNA reads TGTGCCAGCAGCTTGGGACAGGGGAAGAACACCGGGGAGCTGTTTTTT. This gives the protein CASSLGQGKNTGELFF.

This clone appeared a single time. V usage is TRBV7-2 and J usage is TRBJ2-3; D gene ambiguous. Trimming stripped 5 bases from V and 5 bases from J, with 17 bases between. CDR1 and CDR2 (germline): SGHTA, FQGNSA. The CDR3 runs 15 residues. The CDR3 DNA sequence: TGTGCCAGCAGCCAAAGGCCGGCGTTCATAGATACGCAGTATTTT. Residues: CASSQRPAFIDTQYF.

V gene TRBV11-2 combines with J gene TRBJ2-1, with 10 bases identical to TRBD2. The CDR3 totals 15 residues. Per the germline V gene, CDR1 is SGHAT and CDR2 is FQNNGV. V shed 2 bases and J 6 bases; nucleotides not matched to a gene: 4. The DNA for the CDR3 is TGTGCCAGCAGCTTACTAGCGGGAGCCATCAATGAGCAGTTCTTC. Amino acids: CASSLLAGAINEQFF.

J is TRBJ2-4 and V is TRBV5-1; D perhaps matches TRBD1 (7 bases). The CDR3 is 17 amino acids. Germline V gene data show CDR1 as SGHRS and CDR2 as YFSETQ. The V end lost 0 bases, the J end lost 7 bases, and 20 bases lay between the germline ends. Here the CDR3 reads CASSLDTGGTALNIQYF. The CDR3 bases are TGCGCCAGCAGCTTGGACACCGGAGGGACAGCCCTCAACATTCAGTACTTC. The whole variable domain, remainder taken from reference TRBV5-1 and TRBJ2-4, is KAGVTQTPRYLIKTRGQQVTLSCSPISGHRSVSWYQQTPGQGLQFLFEYFSETQRNKGNFPGRFSGRQFSNSRSEMNVSTLELGDSALYLCASSLDTGGTALNIQYFGAGTRLSVL.

This chain connects TRBV29-1 to TRBJ2-7, with TRBD1 as a possible D gene (6 bases). The CDR3 length is 12 residues. Trimming took 7 bases from V and 0 from J, leaving 10 bases between them. The V gene's germline CDR1 is SQVTM and CDR2 ANQGSEA. In DNA form, the CDR3 reads TGCAGCGCAACAGGGAGCTCCTACGAGCAGTACTTC. This gives the protein CSATGSSYEQYF.

The chain links TRBV10-2 to TRBJ2-1, with TRBD2 matching 7 bases. V gave up 7 bases and J gave up 0 bases; unmatched junction bases: 6. Germline loops: CDR1 WSHSY, CDR2 SAAADI. The CDR3 sequence is 15 residues long. CDR3 nucleotide sequence: TGCGCCAGCATTTCAAGCGGGAACTCCTACAATGAGCAGTTCTTC. Translation gives CASISSGNSYNEQFF.

The chain links TRBV7-6 to TRBJ2-3, with 8 bases matching TRBD2. Germline CDR1 is SGHVS and CDR2 is FNYEAQ. J lost 2 bases, V lost 3 bases, and 7 bases had no gene match. This CDR3 region has 16 residues. The DNA of the CDR3 is TGTGCCAGCAGCTTTATCGGGGGGGACTTCACAGATACGCAGTATTTT. Amino acid sequence: CASSFIGGDFTDTQYF.

This clone appeared once. The V gene is TRBV6-5, the J gene TRBJ1-1, with D perhaps matching TRBD1 (5 bases). The CDR3 is made up of 14 amino acids. The V end was cut by 5 bases, the J end by 10 bases, with 20 bases between. Germline-derived CDR1 and CDR2 are MNHEY and SVGAGI. For the CDR3, the DNA is TGTGCCAGCAGTAACGAACCTAGGGGTGGTCGAGCTTTCTTT. This encodes CASSNEPRGGRAFF.

The chain employs TRBV19 and TRBJ1-2; D remains unclear. The length of the CDR3 is 14 residues. Per the germline V gene, CDR1 is LNHDA and CDR2 is SQIVND (reference sequence). Trimming left V 1 base short and J 2 bases short, with 8 bases between. The CDR3, as DNA: TGTGCCAGTAGTATAGCGAGGAGCAACTATGGCTACACCTTC. This encodes CASSIARSNYGYTF.

V is TRBV2 and J is TRBJ2-7; D possibly corresponds to TRBD1 (6 bases). The V end was cut by 1 base, the J end by 3 bases, with 7 bases between. The CDR3 is made up of 13 amino acids. Germline V gene lookup returns CDR1 SNHLY and CDR2 FYNNEI. The CDR3 DNA reads TGTGCCAGCAGTGAAGACAGGGTCTACGAGCAGTACTTC. It yields the protein CASSEDRVYEQYF.

V usage is TRBV7-9 and J usage is TRBJ2-7; TRBD2 might be the D (5 bases). Trimming stripped 1 base from V and 9 bases from J, with 22 bases between. The CDR3 has 16 residues. Per germline, CDR1 SEHNR and CDR2 FQNEAQ (reference sequence). The CDR3 region has the DNA TGTGCCAGCAGCTTAGGTGGACTCAGAGTTTACGAGTTGCAGTACTTC. Amino acids: CASSLGGLRVYELQYF. Full variable domain (outside the CDR3, taken from reference TRBV7-9 and TRBJ2-7): DTGVSQNPRHKITKRGQNVTFRCDPISEHNRLYWYRQTLGQGPEFLTYFQNEAQLEKSRLLSDRFSAERPKGSFSTLEIQRTEQGDSAMYLCASSLGGLRVYELQYFGPGTRLTVT.

The V and J genes are TRBV29-1 and TRBJ2-5; TRBD2 might be the D (6 bases). The germline V and J ends were trimmed by 4 bases and 0 bases, with 9 bases remaining between them. This CDR3 comprises 13 residues. Germline CDR1 is SQVTM and CDR2 is ANQGSEA. This chain's CDR3 is CSVAGDYQETQYF. The DNA for the CDR3 is TGCAGCGTTGCGGGGGACTACCAAGAGACCCAGTACTTC.

On this clone itself: Other DNA sequences in the same sample also yield this CDR3. The chain couples TRBV6-1 to TRBJ2-3, with D uncertain. The CDR3 runs 12 residues. V was cut by 6 bases and J by 0 bases, with 4 bases left in between. Germline V gives CDR1 MNHNS, CDR2 SASEGT. The CDR3 coding sequence is TGTGCCAGCAGGCGTAGCACAGATACGCAGTATTTT. It translates to CASRRSTDTQYF.

This CDR3 is CSVALAPDTQYF. The CDR3 DNA sequence: TGCAGCGTTGCGCTAGCTCCAGATACGCAGTATTTT. J is TRBJ2-3 and V is TRBV29-1; the D gene is possibly TRBD2 (5 bases). The V end lost 4 bases, the J end lost 4 bases, and 9 bases lay between the germline ends. From germline, CDR1 is SQVTM and CDR2 ANQGSEA. The CDR3 sequence is 12 residues long.

This chain links TRBV7-7 with TRBJ1-4; a possible D gene is TRBD1 (6 bases). V lost 1 base and J lost 7, with 13 bases in between. The V gene's germline CDR1 is SSHAT and CDR2 FNYEAQ (reference sequence). CDR3 length: 15 amino acids. The CDR3 DNA reads as TGTGCCAGCAGCTTAGGTGGGGGCGCCGGTGAAAAACTGTTTTTT. It specifies CASSLGGGAGEKLFF. Combining the CDR3 with reference TRBV7-7 and TRBJ1-4 gives the whole variable domain GAGVSQSPRYKVTKRGQDVTLRCDPISSHATLYWYQQALGQGPEFLTYFNYEAQPDKSGLPSDRFSAERPEGSISTLTIQRTEQRDSAMYRCASSLGGGAGEKLFFGSGTQLSVL.

The chain employs TRBV2 and TRBJ1-5; D may be TRBD1 (5 bases). Germline CDR1 SNHLY, CDR2 FYNNEI. The CDR3 has 13 residues. V was clipped by 6 bases and J by 5 bases, with 11 bases between them. The DNA for the CDR3 is TGTGCCAGCAGAGTGGGGGTGTATCAGCCCCAGCATTTT. It codes for CASRVGVYQPQHF.

This clone was seen a handful of times. The genes are TRBV10-3 and TRBJ1-1; D call uncertain. The CDR3 runs 13 residues. V was trimmed by 2 bases and J by 2 bases, leaving 6 bases between them. Germline V lookup: CDR1 ENHRY, CDR2 SYGVKD. The CDR3 DNA sequence: TGTGCCATCAGTGAGAGGGATAACACTGAAGCTTTCTTT. Protein: CAISERDNTEAFF.

The chain links TRBV5-4 to TRBJ1-1; D ambiguous. V gave up 0 bases and J gave up 0 bases, with 15 bases separating them. There are 17 residues in the CDR3. CDR1 and CDR2 from the germline V gene are SGHNT and YYREEE (reference sequence). The CDR3: CASSLDLGQAMNTEAFF. CDR3 in DNA: TGTGCCAGCAGCTTGGATCTCGGTCAGGCCATGAACACTGAAGCTTTCTTT.

This chain uses TRBV5-6 with TRBJ2-1; 13 bases map to TRBD2. CDR1 SGHDT and CDR2 YYEEEE come from the germline V gene. The CDR3 is made up of 15 amino acids. Losses at the gene ends were 4 bases for V and 5 bases for J; bases not matched to a gene: 3. CDR3 region: CASSMGLAGNNEQFF. In DNA, the CDR3 is TGTGCCAGCAGCATGGGACTAGCGGGGAACAATGAGCAGTTCTTC.

In this sample, this clone turned up a few times. V gene TRBV29-1 combines with J gene TRBJ1-1; D unresolved. The CDR3 is 12 residues long. Germline values: CDR1 SQVTM, CDR2 ANQGSEA. Trimming removed 5 bases from V and 2 bases from J, with 9 bases in between. CDR3 sequence: CSVQRTNTEAFF. Here the CDR3 DNA reads TGCAGCGTTCAAAGGACCAACACTGAAGCTTTCTTT.

V usage is TRBV14 and J usage is TRBJ2-7; 10 bases line up with TRBD2. CDR3 length: 16 residues. The germline V gene has CDR1 SGHDN and CDR2 FVKESK. Trimming cost V 4 bases and J 2 bases; bases outside gene matches: 8. The CDR3: CASSPLGLAGAYEQYF. CDR3 in DNA: TGTGCCAGCAGCCCCCTCGGGCTAGCGGGAGCCTACGAGCAGTACTTC.

The chain has TRBV29-1 and TRBJ2-5; TRBD1 matches 11 bases. Germline lookup yields CDR1 SQVTM and CDR2 ANQGSEA. With 5 bases clipped from V and 2 bases from J, the junction kept 4 bases outside the gene matches. The CDR3 spans 14 residues. This CDR3 is CSVTGTGGQETQYF. In nucleotides, the CDR3 is TGCAGCGTTACCGGGACAGGGGGACAAGAGACCCAGTACTTC. Full variable domain (outside the CDR3, taken from reference TRBV29-1 and TRBJ2-5): SAVISQKPSRDICQRGTSLTIQCQVDSQVTMMFWYRQQPGQSLTLIATANQGSEATYESGFVIDKFPISRPNLTFSTLTVSNMSPEDSSIYLCSVTGTGGQETQYFGPGTRLLVL.